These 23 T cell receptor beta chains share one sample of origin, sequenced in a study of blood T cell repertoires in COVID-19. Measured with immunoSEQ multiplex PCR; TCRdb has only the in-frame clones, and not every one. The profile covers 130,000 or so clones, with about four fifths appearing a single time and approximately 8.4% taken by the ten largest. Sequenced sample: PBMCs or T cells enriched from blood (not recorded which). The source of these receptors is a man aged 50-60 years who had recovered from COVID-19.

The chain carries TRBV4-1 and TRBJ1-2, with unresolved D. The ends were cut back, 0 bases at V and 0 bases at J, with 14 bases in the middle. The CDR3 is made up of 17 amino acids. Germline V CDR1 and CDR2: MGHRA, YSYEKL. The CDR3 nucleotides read TGCGCCAGCAGCCAAGATCGTACGACTGGCGCTAACTATGGCTACACCTTC. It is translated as CASSQDRTTGANYGYTF.

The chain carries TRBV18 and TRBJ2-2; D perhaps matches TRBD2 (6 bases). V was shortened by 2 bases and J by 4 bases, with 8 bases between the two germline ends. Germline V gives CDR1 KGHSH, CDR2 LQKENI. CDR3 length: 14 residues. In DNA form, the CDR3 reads TGTGCCAGCTCACCAGGGACTGTCACCGGGGAGCTGTTTTTT. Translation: CASSPGTVTGELFF.

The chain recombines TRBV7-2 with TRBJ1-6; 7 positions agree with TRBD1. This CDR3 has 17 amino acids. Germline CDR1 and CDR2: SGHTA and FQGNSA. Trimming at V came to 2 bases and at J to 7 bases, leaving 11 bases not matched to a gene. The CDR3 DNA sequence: TGTGCCAGCAGCTTATATTCTCGACAGGGCCCAAATTCACCCCTCCACTTT. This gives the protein CASSLYSRQGPNSPLHF.

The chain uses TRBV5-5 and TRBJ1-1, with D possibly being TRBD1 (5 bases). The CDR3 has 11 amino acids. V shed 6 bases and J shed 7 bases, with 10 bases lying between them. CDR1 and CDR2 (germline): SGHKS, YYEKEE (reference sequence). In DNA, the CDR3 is TGTGCCAGCACCCGGGGGAGTGAAGCTTTCTTT. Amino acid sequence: CASTRGSEAFF.

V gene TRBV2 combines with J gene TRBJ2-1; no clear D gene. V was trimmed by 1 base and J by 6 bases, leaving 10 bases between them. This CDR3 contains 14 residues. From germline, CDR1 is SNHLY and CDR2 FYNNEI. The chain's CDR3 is CASSEVVSSNEQFF. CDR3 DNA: TGTGCCAGCAGTGAAGTGGTTAGCAGCAATGAGCAGTTCTTC.

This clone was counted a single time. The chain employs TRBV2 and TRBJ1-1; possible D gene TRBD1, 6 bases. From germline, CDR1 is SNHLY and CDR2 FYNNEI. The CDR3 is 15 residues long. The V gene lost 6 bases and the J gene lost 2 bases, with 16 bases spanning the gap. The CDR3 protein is CASRYLTGINTEAFF. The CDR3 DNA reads TGTGCCAGCAGATATTTGACAGGCATCAACACTGAAGCTTTCTTT.

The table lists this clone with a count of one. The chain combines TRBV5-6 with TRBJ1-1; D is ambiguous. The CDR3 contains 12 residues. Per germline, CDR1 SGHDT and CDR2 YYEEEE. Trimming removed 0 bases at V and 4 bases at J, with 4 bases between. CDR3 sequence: CASSLESTEAFF. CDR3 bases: TGTGCCAGCAGCTTGGAGAGCACTGAAGCTTTCTTT.

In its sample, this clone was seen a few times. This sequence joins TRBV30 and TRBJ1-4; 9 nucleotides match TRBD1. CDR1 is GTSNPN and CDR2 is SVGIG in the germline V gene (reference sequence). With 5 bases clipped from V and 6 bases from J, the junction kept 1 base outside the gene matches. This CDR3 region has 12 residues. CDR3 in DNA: TGTGCCTGGGGACAGGGGCATGAAAAACTGTTTTTT. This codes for CAWGQGHEKLFF.

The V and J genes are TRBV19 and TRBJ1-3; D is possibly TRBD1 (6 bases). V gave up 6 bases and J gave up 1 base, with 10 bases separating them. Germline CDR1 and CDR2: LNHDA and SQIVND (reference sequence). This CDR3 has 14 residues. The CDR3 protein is CASRNRASGNTIYF. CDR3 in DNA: TGTGCCAGTAGGAACAGGGCTTCTGGAAACACCATATATTTT.

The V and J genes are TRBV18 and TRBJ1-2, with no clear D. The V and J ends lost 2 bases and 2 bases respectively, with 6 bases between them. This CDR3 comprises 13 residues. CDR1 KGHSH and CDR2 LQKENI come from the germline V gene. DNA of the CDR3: TGTGCCAGCTCACCAGACACGAACTATGGCTACACCTTC. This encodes CASSPDTNYGYTF.

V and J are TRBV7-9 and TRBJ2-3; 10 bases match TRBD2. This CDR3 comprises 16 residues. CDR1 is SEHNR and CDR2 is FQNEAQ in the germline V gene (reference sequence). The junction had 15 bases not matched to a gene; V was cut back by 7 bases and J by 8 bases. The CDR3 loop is CASIRGERGGSFTQYF. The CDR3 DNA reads TGTGCCAGCATCAGAGGGGAGCGGGGGGGCTCTTTTACGCAGTATTTT.

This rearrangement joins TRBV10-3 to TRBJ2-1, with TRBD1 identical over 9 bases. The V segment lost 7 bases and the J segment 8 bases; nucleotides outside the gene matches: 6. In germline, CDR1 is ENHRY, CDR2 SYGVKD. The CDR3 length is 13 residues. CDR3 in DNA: TGTGCCATCACCGGGACAGGGAGGGATGAGCAGTTCTTC. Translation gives CAITGTGRDEQFF.

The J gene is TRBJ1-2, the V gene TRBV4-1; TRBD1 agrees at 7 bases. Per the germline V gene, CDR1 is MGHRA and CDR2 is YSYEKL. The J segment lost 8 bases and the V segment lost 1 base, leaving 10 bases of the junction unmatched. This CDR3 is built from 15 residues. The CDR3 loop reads CASSQALGTANGYTF. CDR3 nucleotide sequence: TGCGCCAGCAGCCAAGCCCTTGGGACAGCGAACGGCTACACCTTC.

CDR3: CASSLSRRKNIQYF. In DNA, the CDR3 is TGTGCCAGCAGCTTGTCCCGGCGGAAAAACATTCAGTACTTC. V gene TRBV5-6 combines with J gene TRBJ2-4; unclear D gene. Looked up from germline, CDR1 is SGHDT and CDR2 is YYEEEE. The CDR3 extends over 14 amino acids. Trimming pared 1 base from V and 4 bases from J, leaving 9 bases between. Together with reference TRBV5-6 and TRBJ2-4, the CDR3 gives the full variable domain: DAGVTQSPTHLIKTRGQQVTLRCSPKSGHDTVSWYQQALGQGPQFIFQYYEEEERQRGNFPDRFSGHQFPNYSSELNVNALLLGDSALYLCASSLSRRKNIQYFGAGTRLSVL.

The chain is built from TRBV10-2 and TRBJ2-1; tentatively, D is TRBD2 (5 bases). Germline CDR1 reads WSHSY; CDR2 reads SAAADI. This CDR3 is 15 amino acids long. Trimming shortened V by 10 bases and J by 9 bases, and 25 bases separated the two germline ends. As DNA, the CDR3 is TGCGCCACCACTAGGACCGACCACAGTACAAGTGAGCAGTTCTTC. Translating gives CATTRTDHSTSEQFF.

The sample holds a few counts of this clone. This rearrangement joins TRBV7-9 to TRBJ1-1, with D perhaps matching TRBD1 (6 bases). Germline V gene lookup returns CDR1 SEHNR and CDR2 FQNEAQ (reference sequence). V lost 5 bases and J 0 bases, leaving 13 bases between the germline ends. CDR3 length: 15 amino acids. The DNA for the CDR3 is TGTGCCAGCAGCCCGACAGGCTACATGAACACTGAAGCTTTCTTT. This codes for CASSPTGYMNTEAFF.

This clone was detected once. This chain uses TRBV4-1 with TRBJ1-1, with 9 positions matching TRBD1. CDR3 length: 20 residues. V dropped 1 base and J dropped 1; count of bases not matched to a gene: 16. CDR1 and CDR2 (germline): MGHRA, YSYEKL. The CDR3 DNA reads TGCGCCAGCAGCCAAGGGAGAAGCAAAACAGGGGGCGCCCGGAACACTGAAGCTTTCTTT. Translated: CASSQGRSKTGGARNTEAFF.

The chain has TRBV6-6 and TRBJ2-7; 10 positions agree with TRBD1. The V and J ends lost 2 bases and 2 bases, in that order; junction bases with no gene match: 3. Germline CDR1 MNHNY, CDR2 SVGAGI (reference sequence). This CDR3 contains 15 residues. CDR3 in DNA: TGTGCCAGCAGTTACGGGACAGGGGCCCCCTACGAGCAGTACTTC. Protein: CASSYGTGAPYEQYF.

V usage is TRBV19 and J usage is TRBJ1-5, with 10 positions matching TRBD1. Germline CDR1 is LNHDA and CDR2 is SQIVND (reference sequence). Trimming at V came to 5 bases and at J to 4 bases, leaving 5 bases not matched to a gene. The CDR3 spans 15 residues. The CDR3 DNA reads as TGTGCCAGTAGTGACGGACAGGGGGGTAATCAGCCCCAGCATTTT. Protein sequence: CASSDGQGGNQPQHF.

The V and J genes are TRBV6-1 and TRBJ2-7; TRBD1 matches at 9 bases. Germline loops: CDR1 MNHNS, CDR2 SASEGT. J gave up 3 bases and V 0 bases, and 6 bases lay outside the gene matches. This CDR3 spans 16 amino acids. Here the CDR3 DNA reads TGTGCCAGCAGTGAAGCGGGAACAGGGGGCGACTACGAGCAGTACTTC. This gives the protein CASSEAGTGGDYEQYF.

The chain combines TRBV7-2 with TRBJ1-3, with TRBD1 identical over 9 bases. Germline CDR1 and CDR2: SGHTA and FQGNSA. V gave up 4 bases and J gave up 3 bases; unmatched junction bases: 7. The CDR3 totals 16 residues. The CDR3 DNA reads TGTGCCAGCAGCTCACCGGGACAGGGTTTTGGAAACACCATATATTTT. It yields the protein CASSSPGQGFGNTIYF. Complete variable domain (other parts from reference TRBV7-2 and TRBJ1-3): GAGVSQSPSNKVTEKGKDVELRCDPISGHTALYWYRQSLGQGLEFLIYFQGNSAPDKSGLPSDRFSAERTGGSVSTLTIQRTQQEDSAVYLCASSSPGQGFGNTIYFGEGSWLTVV.

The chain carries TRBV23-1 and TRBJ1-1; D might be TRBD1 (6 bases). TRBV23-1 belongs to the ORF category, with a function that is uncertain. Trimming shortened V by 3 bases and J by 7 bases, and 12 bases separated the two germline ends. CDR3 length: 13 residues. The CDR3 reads CASSQEDSSEAFF. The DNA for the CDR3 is TGCGCCAGCAGTCAGGAGGACAGCAGTGAAGCTTTCTTT.

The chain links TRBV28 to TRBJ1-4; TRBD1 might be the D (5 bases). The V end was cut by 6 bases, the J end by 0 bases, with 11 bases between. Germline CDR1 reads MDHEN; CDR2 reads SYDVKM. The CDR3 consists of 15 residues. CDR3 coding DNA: TGTGCCAGCAGGGGGCGGGAGCCAACTAATGAAAAACTGTTTTTT. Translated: CASRGREPTNEKLFF.